This paragraph covers one T cell receptor beta chain sequence. Per germline, CDR1 SGHTA and CDR2 FQGNSA. The V and J ends lost 4 bases and 7 bases respectively, with 14 bases between them. This CDR3 comprises 15 residues. These data are taken from a study of blood T cell repertoires in COVID-19. Study-wide context: Donors in the United States, Italy and Spain gave samples during acute or convalescent COVID-19. T cells, B-cell-depleted T cells, or PBMCs supplied cDNA or gDNA.

As originally analysed: Estimated nucleated cell counts came from reference gene primer amplification. The repertoire was sequenced with immunoSEQ multiplex PCR; TCRdb's copy has only in-frame clones and lacks some. V and J calls plus clone size are reproduced from that table; the DNA served to infer D and trimming. The repertoire holds fewer than 200,000 clones, with 80% to 90% as singletons. Sequenced input: peripheral blood. The sequence was obtained from a man aged 18 to 30 who had recovered from COVID-19. The chain is built from TRBV7-2 and TRBJ1-6, with D uncertain. In DNA, the CDR3 is TGTGCCAGCAGCTATTCCTCCGTCAGGAATTCACCCCTCCACTTT. Translating it yields CASSYSSVRNSPLHF.